This T cell receptor beta chain was identified in a study of blood T cell repertoires in COVID-19. Looking at the study overall: The United States, Italy and Spain provided the acute and convalescent COVID-19 samples. PBMCs, B-cell-depleted T cells, or T cells provided the cDNA or gDNA that made up the material.

As handled by the study authors: Estimation of nucleated cell counts was performed using reference gene primer amplification. Repertoires were generated with immunoSEQ multiplex PCR, while TCRdb's copy carries only in-frame clones and drops some. V, J and clone size derive from that table, while D and trimming were established from the DNA sequence. The sample records 390,000 or so clones, 87% being singletons. Seattle's cohort entered during active infection and was followed longitudinally. The CDR3 covers 15 residues. Per the germline V gene, CDR1 is SNHLY and CDR2 is FYNNEI. Trimming shortened V by 6 bases and J by 1 base, and 12 bases separated the two germline ends.

Specimen: peripheral blood. The TCR originated in a woman in her 30s with COVID-19, enrolled during active disease. This rearrangement joins TRBV2 to TRBJ2-2, with D maybe TRBD2 (6 bases). The CDR3: CASSRKAGNTGELFF. In DNA form, the CDR3 reads TGTGCCAGCAGCCGTAAAGCGGGGAACACCGGGGAGCTGTTTTTT.